This T cell receptor (beta chain) appears in the sequencing data of a study of blood T cell repertoires in COVID-19. Study as a whole: Donors in the United States, Italy and Spain gave samples during acute or convalescent COVID-19. PBMCs, B-cell-depleted T cells, or T cells provided the cDNA or gDNA that made up the material.

Seattle's cohort entered during active infection and was followed longitudinally. The authors' processing: Quantification of nucleated cells was approximated via reference gene primer amplification. The data were produced by immunoSEQ multiplex PCR, yet TCRdb's version contains in-frame clones alone and is incomplete. V and J calls and clone size are copied from that table; D and trimming were computed from the DNA. The sample holds 200,000 to 250,000 clones; about 93% are singletons and the top ten take about 0.8%. V was trimmed by 2 bases and J by 2 bases, leaving 12 bases between them. Germline lookup yields CDR1 SNHLY and CDR2 FYNNEI. This CDR3 is 15 amino acids long.

The rearrangement joins TRBV2 to TRBJ1-2; TRBD1 might be the D (5 bases). Sequenced: peripheral blood. The clonotype was recovered from a man aged 60 to 75 with COVID-19, enrolled during active disease. The CDR3 is CASSERGLMNYGYTF. The CDR3 DNA reads TGTGCCAGCAGTGAAAGGGGACTCATGAACTATGGCTACACCTTC.